This T cell receptor beta chain is drawn from a study of blood T cell repertoires in COVID-19. Turning to the study itself: Samples came from the United States, Italy and Spain, spanning acute and convalescent COVID-19. Sample material is recorded as cDNA or gDNA derived from T cells, B-cell-depleted T cells, or PBMCs.

The CDR3 sequence is 19 residues long. Losses at the gene ends were 4 bases for V and 3 bases for J; bases not matched to a gene: 18. Germline values: CDR1 LGHNA, CDR2 YSLEER. As originally analysed: Reference gene primer amplification in the assay estimated nucleated cell counts. Sequencing used immunoSEQ multiplex PCR; TCRdb keeps in-frame clones, though not all of them. The DNA was the basis for D and trimming; V, J and clone size are from that table. This sample has 150,000 to 200,000 clones; about three quarters occur once, and the top ten carry roughly 8.7%. This rearrangement joins TRBV4-3 to TRBJ2-7; 10 bases agree with TRBD2. The origin of this receptor is a woman aged 50 to 65 with active or convalescent COVID-19. Input material: peripheral blood. The CDR3 sequence: CASSPWPQEREGTNYEQYF. CDR3 bases: TGCGCCAGCAGCCCGTGGCCGCAGGAGCGGGAGGGCACCAACTACGAGCAGTACTTC.